This entry describes one T cell receptor (beta chain). Which antigen it targets is not known. Base qualities were left out, and no much larger clone turns up one base away. This record comes from a study of shared T cell receptors in the human thymus (dated by TCRdb to the early 2020s). In terms of the full investigation: The study investigated the way shared, self-reactive T-cell receptor alpha chains are produced in the human thymus.

V sheds 4 bases and J sheds 3 bases, leaving 22 bases between their ends. CDR3 length: 17 amino acids, cysteine to phenylalanine. Kept here is only the CDR3 DNA, which spans 51 bases and is read in frame from base 1. For CDR1 and CDR2, the germline V gene lists MDHEN and SYDVKM. Libraries came from the immunoSEQ multiplex PCR assay. This immuneACCESS table, as held by TCRdb, lists in-frame sequences with V and J called but not all clones. Of the missing ones, under half trace to an unresolved V gene in checked studies; the others have no known cause. For this sample there are 720,000 or so clones; roughly 85% appear just once. The top ten hold roughly 0.01% of the sample. These sequences were also reported in another study, on human thymus T cells. As the second study states: In Finland, the donors were immunologically healthy infants who were having open corrective cardiac surgery for congenital heart defects. Thymus tissue was obtained as surgical resects removed during corrective cardiac surgery. Both the thymic and the peripheral blood repertoires appeared to show biased V and J gene segment usage. The related research reported highly overlapping thymic TCR repertoires among unrelated individuals. TCR alpha and beta repertoires from about eight infant thymus samples and a few related peripheral blood samples were characterized in the study. The cohort included over five male and a couple of female infants, with donor ages spanning 7 to 244 days. Thymocytes were mechanically released from the tissue and were stored as pellets of 10-30 million cells at -70 degrees C. A QIAsymphony instrument was used to extract genomic DNA from frozen cell pellets. The immunoSEQ multiplex PCR assay was used to amplify the TCRB and TCRAD loci from a standardized quantity of quality-controlled genomic DNA. The V(D)J region was spanned by amplicons of a length sufficient to cover the CDR3 and to identify V and J genes. Amplicon sequencing was performed on an Illumina platform through the commercial immunoSEQ service. Primer bias and sequencing errors were corrected as previously described, and TCRAD and TCRB definitions were based on the IMGT database. immunoSEQ Analyzer 3.0 and VDJTools were used for repertoire analysis, which covered basic statistics, V/J segment usage, diversity estimates, rarefaction and pairwise overlap. Diversity was estimated with Chao1, ChaoE, Efron-Thisted, Shannon and inverse Simpson indices, and also on datasets down-sampled to the smallest sample. Repertoire overlap used strict matching of CDR3 nucleotide sequence, V gene and J gene, with Jaccard-based multidimensional scaling clustering. Thymus samples yielded on average around 800,000 unique TCRB clonotypes, compared with some 89,000 from blood samples.

The sequence was collected from a girl less than two years old with a congenital heart defect. Donor details come from another sample of the same person, matched by shared clones. Sequenced input: thymocytes. Recombination joined TRBV28 with TRBJ2-7; perhaps TRBD1 is the D gene, with 5 bases matching. The CDR3 protein is CASSSPHRWAPYYEQYF. The DNA sequence reads TGTGCCAGCAGTTCACCCCACAGGTGGGCGCCCTACTACGAGCAGTACTTC.